The T cell receptor beta chain under discussion was sequenced for a study of blood T cell repertoires in COVID-19. Overall study: Samples representing acute and convalescent COVID-19 were sourced from the United States, Italy and Spain. Sample material is recorded as cDNA or gDNA derived from T cells, B-cell-depleted T cells, or PBMCs.

The length of the CDR3 is 15 residues. The V gene's germline CDR1 is SGHNT and CDR2 YENEEA. The ends lost 1 base at V and 4 bases at J; junction bases unmatched: 2. Per the study methods: Estimation of nucleated cell counts was performed using reference gene primer amplification. TCRdb keeps only in-frame clones here, not all; method: immunoSEQ multiplex PCR. V and J calls and clone size come straight from that table; D and trimming were deduced from the DNA. Of roughly 250,000 clones in the sample, approximately 91% were seen once. The clonotype was recovered from a middle-aged woman who had recovered from COVID-19. Sequences were obtained from peripheral blood. This sequence joins TRBV11-3 and TRBJ1-1; TRBD1 matches 11 bases. CDR3 protein: CASSLAGQGATEAFF. CDR3 nucleotides: TGTGCCAGCAGCTTAGCAGGACAGGGGGCCACTGAAGCTTTCTTT. The full variable domain, its missing parts supplied by reference TRBV11-3 and TRBJ1-1, is EAGVVQSPRYKIIEKKQPVAFWCNPISGHNTLYWYLQNLGQGPELLIRYENEEAVDDSQLPKDRFSAERLKGVDSTLKIQPAELGDSAVYLCASSLAGQGATEAFFGQGTRLTVV.